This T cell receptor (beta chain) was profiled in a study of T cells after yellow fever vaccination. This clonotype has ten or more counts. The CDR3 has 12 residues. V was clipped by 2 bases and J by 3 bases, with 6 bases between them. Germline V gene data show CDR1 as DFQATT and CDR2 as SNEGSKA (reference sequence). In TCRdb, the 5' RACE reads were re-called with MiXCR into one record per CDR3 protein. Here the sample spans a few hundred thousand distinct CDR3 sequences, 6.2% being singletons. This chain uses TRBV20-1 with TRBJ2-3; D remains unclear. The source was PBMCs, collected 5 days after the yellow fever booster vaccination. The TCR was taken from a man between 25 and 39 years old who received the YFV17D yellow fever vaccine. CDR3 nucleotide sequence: TGCAGTGCTAGATTGTTTACAGATACGCAGTATTTT. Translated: CSARLFTDTQYF.